A selection of T cell receptor beta chains follows, all from one sample in a study of human T cells and chemical hapten exposure. A single record per CDR3 protein comes from TCRdb applying MiXCR to the RACE reads. The table shows 60,000 to 80,000 distinct CDR3 sequences, with roughly 6.7% occurring only once. The sample consisted of whole blood, taken in connection with sensitization to the hapten diphenylcyclopropenone (DPC). All receptors come from a woman in her twenties or thirties with alopecia areata. Some clones in this sample may be carry-over from other donors' samples. The CDR3 runs from the conserved cysteine through the conserved F or W. D genes are given only for firm matches. Size values are once, few and many counts, or a class for expanded clones, and some rows have none.

d_call,clone_size,j_call,v_call,cdr3_aa,cdr3_nt
TRBD1,NA,TRBJ2-7,TRBV29-1,CSARQGTTYEQYF,TGCAGCGCACGACAGGGAACAACCTACGAGCAGTACTTC
NA,many,TRBJ1-2,TRBV20-1,CSARDRQGNSYGYTF,TGCAGTGCTAGAGATCGGCAGGGCAATAGCTATGGCTACACCTTC
NA,many,TRBJ1-1,TRBV9,CASSGGWTNTEAFF,TGTGCCAGCTCCGGAGGGTGGACGAACACTGAAGCTTTCTTT
TRBD2,many,TRBJ2-1,TRBV13,CASSTRGIAGFEQFF,TGTGCCAGCAGCACCCGGGGGATAGCGGGGTTTGAGCAGTTCTTC
NA,NA,TRBJ1-3,TRBV6-5,CASSYSSSVDSGNTIYF,TGTGCCAGCAGTTACTCGAGTTCTGTCGACTCTGGAAACACCATATATTTT
NA,few,TRBJ2-7,TRBV7-9,CASSLVGRSYEQYF,TGTGCCAGCAGCTTAGTCGGCAGGTCCTACGAGCAGTACTTC
TRBD1,many,TRBJ1-5,TRBV7-8,CASAGVQGARLQPQHF,TGTGCCAGCGCGGGGGTACAGGGGGCCAGGTTGCAGCCCCAGCATTTT
NA,few,TRBJ1-1,TRBV20-1,CSATPQGTHTEAFF,TGCAGTGCTACCCCACAGGGAACACACACTGAAGCTTTCTTT
NA,NA,TRBJ2-5,TRBV20-1,CSARARPETQYF,TGCAGTGCTAGAGCCCGCCCAGAGACCCAGTACTTC
NA,many,TRBJ1-1,TRBV2,CASSVGRIVDTEAFF,TGTGCCAGCAGTGTTGGCCGGATCGTGGACACTGAAGCTTTCTTT
TRBD1,many,TRBJ1-1,TRBV5-1,CASSAGTGGSTEAFF,TGCGCCAGCAGTGCCGGGACAGGAGGAAGCACTGAAGCTTTCTTT
TRBD1,many,TRBJ2-1,TRBV9,CASSVGTGSYNEQFF,TGTGCCAGCAGCGTAGGGACAGGGTCCTACAATGAGCAGTTCTTC
TRBD1,many,TRBJ2-1,TRBV20-1,CSAAGTGTYNEQFF,TGCAGTGCTGCCGGGACAGGGACCTACAATGAGCAGTTCTTC